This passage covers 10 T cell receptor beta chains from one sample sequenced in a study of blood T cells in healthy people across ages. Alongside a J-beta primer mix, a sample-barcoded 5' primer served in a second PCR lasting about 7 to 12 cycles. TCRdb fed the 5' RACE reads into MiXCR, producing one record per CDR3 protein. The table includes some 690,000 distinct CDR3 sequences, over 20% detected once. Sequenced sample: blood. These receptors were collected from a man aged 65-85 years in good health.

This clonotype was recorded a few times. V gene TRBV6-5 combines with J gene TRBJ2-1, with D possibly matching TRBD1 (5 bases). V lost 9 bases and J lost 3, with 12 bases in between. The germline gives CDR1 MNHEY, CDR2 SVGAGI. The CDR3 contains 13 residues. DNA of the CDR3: TGTGCCAGTGCGACAGATTTCTACAATGAGCAGTTCTTC. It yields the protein CASATDFYNEQFF.

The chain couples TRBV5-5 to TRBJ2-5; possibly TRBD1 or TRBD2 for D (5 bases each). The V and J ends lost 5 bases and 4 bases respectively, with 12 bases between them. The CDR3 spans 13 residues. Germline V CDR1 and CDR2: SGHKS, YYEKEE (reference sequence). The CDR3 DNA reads TGTGCCAGCAGTCCCGGGGCTCCAGAGACCCAGTACTTC. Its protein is CASSPGAPETQYF. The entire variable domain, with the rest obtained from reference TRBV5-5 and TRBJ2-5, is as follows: DAGVTQSPTHLIKTRGQQVTLRCSPISGHKSVSWYQQVLGQGPQFIFQYYEKEERGRGNFPDRFSARQFPNYSSELNVNALLLGDSALYLCASSPGAPETQYFGPGTRLLVL.

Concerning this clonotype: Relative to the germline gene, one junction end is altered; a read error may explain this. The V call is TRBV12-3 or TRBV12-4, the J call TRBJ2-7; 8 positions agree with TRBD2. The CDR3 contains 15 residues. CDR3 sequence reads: CASTSRLATPYEHYF. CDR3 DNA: TGTGCCAGCACCTCAAGACTAGCGACTCCCTACGAGCACTACTTC.

The CDR3 here is CASNDRATNEKLFF. DNA of the CDR3: TGTGCCAGCAATGACAGGGCAACTAATGAAAAACTGTTTTTT. This chain joins TRBV12-3 or TRBV12-4 and TRBJ1-4; the match to TRBD1 covers 7 bases. The V and J ends lost 7 bases and 0 bases, in that order; junction bases with no gene match: 2. The CDR3 runs to 14 residues.

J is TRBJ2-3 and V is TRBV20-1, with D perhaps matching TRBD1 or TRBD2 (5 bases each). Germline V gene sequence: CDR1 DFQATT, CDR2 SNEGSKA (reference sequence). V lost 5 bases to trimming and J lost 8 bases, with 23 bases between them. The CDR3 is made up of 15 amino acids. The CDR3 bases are TGCAGTGCTCTCTTAGAGTGGGGTCCGGGGCGTACGCAGTATTTT. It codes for CSALLEWGPGRTQYF.

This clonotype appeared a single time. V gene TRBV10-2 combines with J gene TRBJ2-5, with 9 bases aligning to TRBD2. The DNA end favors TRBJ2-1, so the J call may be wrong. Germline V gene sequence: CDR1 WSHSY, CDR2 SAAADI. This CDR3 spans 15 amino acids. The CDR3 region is CASSVLAGLGNEQFF. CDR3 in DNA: TGCGCCAGCAGTGTTCTAGCGGGGCTGGGGAATGAGCAGTTCTTC.

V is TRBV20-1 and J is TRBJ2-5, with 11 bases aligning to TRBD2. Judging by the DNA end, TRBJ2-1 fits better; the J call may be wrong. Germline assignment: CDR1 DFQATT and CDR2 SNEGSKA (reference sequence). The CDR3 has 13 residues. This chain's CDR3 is CSVTSGRGYEQFF. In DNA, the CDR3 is TGCAGTGTAACTAGCGGGAGAGGGTATGAGCAGTTCTTC.

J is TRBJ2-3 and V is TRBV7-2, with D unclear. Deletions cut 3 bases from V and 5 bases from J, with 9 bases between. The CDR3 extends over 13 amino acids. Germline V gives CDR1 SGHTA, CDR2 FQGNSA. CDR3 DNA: TGTGCCAGCAGCTTTGTTATGGTAGATACGCAGTATTTT. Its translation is CASSFVMVDTQYF.

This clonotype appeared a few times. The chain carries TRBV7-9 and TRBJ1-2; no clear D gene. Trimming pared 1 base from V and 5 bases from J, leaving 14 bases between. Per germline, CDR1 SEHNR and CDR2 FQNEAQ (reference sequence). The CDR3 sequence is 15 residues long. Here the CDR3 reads CASSLEKNSFYGYTF. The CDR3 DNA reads TGTGCCAGCAGCTTAGAGAAAAATTCCTTTTATGGCTACACCTTC.

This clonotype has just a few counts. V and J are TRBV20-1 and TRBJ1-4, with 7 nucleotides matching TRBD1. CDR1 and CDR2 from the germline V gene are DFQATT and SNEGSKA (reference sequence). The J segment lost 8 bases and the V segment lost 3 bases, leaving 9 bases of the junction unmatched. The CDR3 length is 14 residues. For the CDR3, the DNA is TGCAGTGCTAGTCGGGCCCAGGGGGGGGAAAAACTGTTTTTT. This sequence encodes CSASRAQGGEKLFF.